One and the same sample provided the 8 T cell receptor beta chains below, sequenced in a study of identical twins (dated by TCRdb to about 2016). Library method: 5' RACE. The instrument given in TCRdb is Illumina HiSeq 2000. TCRdb reanalyzed the raw reads on its own, using fastp at Q25 for trimming and MiXCR for clone calling, and kept in-frame beta chains. Every distinct CDR3 protein forms one entry, paired with its most common genes and DNA. A total of 570,000 or so distinct CDR3 sequences appear in this sample, roughly 9.5% of them only once. Of the sample, around 3.1% falls within the top ten clones. These same data were also listed under a study on yellow fever vaccine responses in identical twins.

The sequencing input was PBMCs. The source of these receptors is a woman aged 18-29 years in good health.

The chain joins TRBV4-2 to TRBJ2-5; a weak D match, TRBD1 (6 bases). Trimming cost V 1 base and J 5 bases, with 14 bases left between them. The CDR3 length is 15 residues. Germline lookup yields CDR1 LGHNA and CDR2 YNFKEQ. The CDR3 protein is CASSQVWGLEETQYF. In nucleotides, the CDR3 is TGTGCCAGCAGCCAAGTATGGGGGCTCGAGGAGACCCAGTACTTC.

This clonotype came up many times. The V call is TRBV20-1, the J call TRBJ1-5, with TRBD1 matching over 7 bases. Germline CDR1 is DFQATT and CDR2 is SNEGSKA (reference sequence). V was pared by 1 base and J by 3 bases, with 3 bases of the junction left unmatched. The length of the CDR3 is 14 residues. CDR3 DNA sequence: TGCAGTGCTAGAGGACAGGGCCTCAATCAGCCCCAGCATTTT. Translation gives CSARGQGLNQPQHF.

This clonotype was seen ten or more times. The chain is built from TRBV11-2 and TRBJ2-3, with 10 bases that match TRBD1. Germline CDR1 reads SGHAT; CDR2 reads FQNNGV. V lost 5 bases, J lost 7 bases, and 6 bases stayed unmatched. The CDR3 consists of 14 residues. CDR3 amino acids: CASSRDRGQNTQYF. DNA for the CDR3: TGTGCCAGCAGCCGCGACAGGGGGCAAAATACGCAGTATTTT.

V usage is TRBV7-8 and J usage is TRBJ1-1, with D unresolved. Germline CDR1 is SGHVS and CDR2 is FQNEAQ. The germline V and J ends were trimmed by 5 bases and 10 bases, with 14 bases remaining between them. The CDR3 is 12 residues long. The CDR3 here is CASSPELIGAFF. CDR3 in DNA: TGTGCCAGCAGCCCCGAATTGATAGGAGCTTTCTTT.

This clonotype was seen a few times. This chain links TRBV11-2 with TRBJ2-5; tentatively, D is TRBD1 (6 bases). The CDR3 has 14 amino acids. CDR1 is SGHAT and CDR2 is FQNNGV in the germline V gene. Trimming cost V 3 bases and J 3 bases, with 11 bases left between them. The CDR3 nucleotides read TGTGCCAGCAGCTTTGGACAGAAAGAAGAGACCCAGTACTTC. Protein sequence: CASSFGQKEETQYF.

The sample holds a few counts of this clonotype. The rearrangement links TRBV20-1 to TRBJ2-1, with D hard to call. Trimming pared 3 bases from V and 0 bases from J, leaving 15 bases between. The CDR3 spans 16 residues. The germline V gene has CDR1 DFQATT and CDR2 SNEGSKA (reference sequence). As DNA, the CDR3 is TGCAGTGCTAGCTTTCCCGGGCCCAGCTCCTACAATGAGCAGTTCTTC. Translated: CSASFPGPSSYNEQFF.

With respect to this clonotype: This CDR3 is missing its conserved last phenylalanine or tryptophan, likely due to a read error. The genes are TRBV20-1 and TRBJ1-1, with D perhaps matching TRBD1 (6 bases). Trimming shortened V by 0 bases and J by 3 bases, and 20 bases separated the two germline ends. CDR1 and CDR2 (germline): DFQATT, SNEGSKA (reference sequence). This CDR3 comprises 17 residues. The CDR3 loop is CSARDPSSTGTHTEAFL. DNA of the CDR3: TGCAGTGCTAGAGATCCCTCCAGTACAGGGACACACACTGAAGCTTTCCTT.

This clonotype was counted many times. V usage is TRBV6-2 or TRBV6-3 and J usage is TRBJ2-6; a weak D match, TRBD1 (6 bases). The CDR3 contains 17 residues. Germline-derived CDR1 and CDR2 are MNHEY and SVGEGT. The ends were cut back, 2 bases at V and 1 base at J, with 12 bases in the middle. CDR3 amino acids: CASSYPQGRSGANVLTF. The CDR3 DNA sequence: TGTGCCAGCAGTTACCCACAGGGTAGATCTGGGGCCAACGTCCTGACTTTC.